The clone carrying this T cell receptor beta chain has ten or more counts. The antigen is undetermined. This record belongs to a study of Graves' ophthalmopathy and Graves' hyperthyroidism. Findings and limits, study-wide: Detection in blood was also observed for most expanded thyroid clonotypes above 0.001 frequency.

If patients had other autoimmune diseases, uncontrolled infections, pregnancy or lactation, they were excluded. PBMCs were isolated by Ficoll-Paque density gradient centrifugation, using approximately 10 ml of fresh peripheral blood as the starting material. Amplification of the TCR beta CDR3 regions used RNA transcripts (as template). First-round RT-PCR used HTBI primers; second-round multiplex PCR followed. TCRdb independently ran MiXCR on the multiplex PCR reads; one entry per CDR3 protein. The data hold hundreds of thousands of distinct CDR3 sequences, with around 15% observed a single time. There are 12 residues in the CDR3. With 5 bases removed from V and 5 bases from J, the gap between germline ends came to 9 bases.

This sequence joins TRBV12-3 or TRBV12-4 and TRBJ1-2; maybe TRBD1 (5 bases). The source is a woman in her twenties or thirties with Graves' ophthalmopathy. Sequencing was performed on blood. CDR3 residues: CASSATGYGYTF. The CDR3 DNA sequence: TGTGCCAGCAGTGCAACAGGTTATGGCTACACCTTC.